This TCR beta chain came from a study of blood T cell repertoires in COVID-19. This clone has more than one count but fewer than ten. CDR1 is SGDLS, CDR2 YYNGEE, per germline. This CDR3 has 10 residues. The V end lost 7 bases, the J end lost 4 bases, and 5 bases lay between the germline ends. Repertoires were generated with immunoSEQ multiplex PCR, while TCRdb's copy carries only in-frame clones and drops some. This table has approximately 300,000 clones, approximately 82% appearing once. Sequences were obtained from peripheral blood. The chain recombines TRBV9 with TRBJ2-5; no clear D. The receptor's source is a woman in her forties or fifties with acute or convalescent COVID-19. The CDR3 is CASFLETQYF. CDR3 in DNA: TGTGCCAGCTTCCTAGAGACCCAGTACTTC.